Below, 20 T cell receptor beta chains from the same sample are listed, as sequenced in a study of T cell responses to AZD1222 COVID-19 vaccine. Libraries were prepared by immunoSEQ multiplex PCR; TCRdb keeps only in-frame clonotypes and omits some of them. The sample lists 140,000 to 150,000 clones; 85% to 95% were seen once. The sample here was peripheral blood, taken after recovery from COVID-19. These receptors originate from an adult who had recovered from COVID-19.

The chain is built from TRBV7-2 and TRBJ2-3; 7 positions agree with TRBD1. This CDR3 has 16 residues. V was pared by 4 bases and J by 2 bases, with 9 bases of the junction left unmatched. CDR1 SGHTA and CDR2 FQGNSA come from the germline V gene. The CDR3 region is CASSSPGQIFTDTQYF. CDR3 coding DNA: TGTGCCAGCAGCTCTCCGGGACAGATATTCACAGATACGCAGTATTTT.

J is TRBJ2-4 and V is TRBV28; D gene unclear. Between the trimmed V and J ends, which lost 7 bases and 7 bases, there was a span of 14 bases. The germline CDR1 and CDR2 sequences are MDHEN and SYDVKM. The CDR3 loop spans 13 amino acids. CDR3: CASIDPVLNIQYF. CDR3 coding DNA: TGTGCCAGCATCGACCCAGTTCTTAACATTCAGTACTTC. The entire variable domain, with the rest obtained from reference TRBV28 and TRBJ2-4, is as follows: DVKVTQSSRYLVKRTGEKVFLECVQDMDHENMFWYRQDPGLGLRLIYFSYDVKMKEKGDIPEGYSVSREKKERFSLILESASTNQTSMYLCASIDPVLNIQYFGAGTRLSVL.

The rearrangement joins TRBV30 to TRBJ2-4; 11 bases fit TRBD2. CDR1 GTSNPN and CDR2 SVGIG come from the germline V gene (reference sequence). This CDR3 is 15 amino acids long. Losses at the gene ends were 4 bases for V and 1 base for J; bases not matched to a gene: 3. CDR3 sequence: CAWTSGGFAKNIQYF. In DNA, the CDR3 is TGTGCCTGGACTAGCGGGGGGTTCGCCAAAAACATTCAGTACTTC.

The chain combines TRBV11-1 with TRBJ2-7, with a tentative D call TRBD1 (7 bases). This CDR3 spans 14 amino acids. Deletions cut 5 bases from V and 7 bases from J, with 18 bases between. Germline loops: CDR1 SGHAT, CDR2 FQDESV (reference sequence). CDR3 nucleotides: TGTGCCAGCAGCCGCGACAGGGAGGACGGAGAGCAGTACTTC. It yields the protein CASSRDREDGEQYF. Drawing the rest from reference TRBV11-1 and TRBJ2-7, the complete variable domain is EAEVAQSPRYKITEKSQAVAFWCDPISGHATLYWYRQILGQGPELLVQFQDESVVDDSQLPKDRFSAERLKGVDSTLKIQPAELGDSAMYLCASSRDREDGEQYFGPGTRLTVT.

Worth noting for this clone: Other DNA sequences in the same sample also yield this CDR3. V gene TRBV12-3 or TRBV12-4 combines with J gene TRBJ1-1, with D uncertain. The V and J ends lost 0 bases and 5 bases respectively, with 7 bases between them. This CDR3 has 13 amino acids. The CDR3 reads CASSLAGNTEAFF. CDR3 in DNA: TGTGCCAGCAGTTTAGCGGGAAATACTGAAGCTTTCTTT.

This chain uses TRBV11-3 with TRBJ2-7, with D perhaps TRBD1 or TRBD2 (5 bases each). CDR1 is SGHNT, CDR2 YENEEA, per germline. V was trimmed by 5 bases and J by 0 bases, leaving 11 bases between them. The CDR3 covers 14 residues. The chain's CDR3 is CASSPGPNSYEQYF. Here the CDR3 DNA reads TGTGCCAGCAGCCCGGGACCCAACTCCTACGAGCAGTACTTC.

The chain has TRBV19 and TRBJ1-5, with no clear D. Trimming stripped 5 bases from V and 2 bases from J, with 10 bases between. Germline lookup yields CDR1 LNHDA and CDR2 SQIVND (reference sequence). This CDR3 is built from 14 residues. CDR3 amino acids: CASSGGAGNQPQHF. The DNA for the CDR3 is TGTGCCAGTAGTGGAGGAGCGGGCAATCAGCCCCAGCATTTT.

The chain carries TRBV13 and TRBJ2-7; TRBD2 matches at 8 bases. The CDR3 has 16 amino acids. Germline CDR1 is PRHDT and CDR2 is FYEKMQ (reference sequence). V lost 3 bases and J lost 3; bases outside the gene matches: 10. The CDR3: CASSFLGGSGIYEQYF. Here the CDR3 DNA reads TGTGCCAGCAGCTTCCTGGGGGGTAGCGGGATCTACGAGCAGTACTTC. The full variable domain, completed using reference TRBV13 and TRBJ2-7, is AAGVIQSPRHLIKEKRETATLKCYPIPRHDTVYWYQQGPGQDPQFLISFYEKMQSDKGSIPDRFSAQQFSDYHSELNMSSLELGDSALYFCASSFLGGSGIYEQYFGPGTRLTVT.

This clone has just a few counts. This chain uses TRBV5-6 with TRBJ2-7; D might be TRBD2 (6 bases). The CDR3 spans 14 residues. V gave up 3 bases and J gave up 4 bases, with 14 bases separating them. The germline V gene encodes CDR1 SGHDT and CDR2 YYEEEE. This CDR3 reads CASSSAGISYEQYF. Here the CDR3 DNA reads TGTGCCAGCAGCTCGGCGGGAATTTCGTACGAGCAGTACTTC.

The chain joins TRBV6-5 to TRBJ1-2; D not certain. Germline V lookup: CDR1 MNHEY, CDR2 SVGAGI. V lost 6 bases and J 2 bases, leaving 16 bases between the germline ends. The CDR3 has 15 amino acids. The CDR3, as DNA: TGTGCCAGCAGGGCTCCGGGCAGTTTAAACTATGGCTACACCTTC. It yields the protein CASRAPGSLNYGYTF.

J is TRBJ2-1 and V is TRBV6-5; 13 bases line up with TRBD2. Germline-derived CDR1 and CDR2 are MNHEY and SVGAGI. Trimming took 7 bases from V and 3 from J; bases not matched to a gene: 3. The CDR3 covers 15 residues. CDR3 amino acids: CASTGLAGVYNEQFF. The CDR3 DNA follows: TGTGCCAGCACCGGACTAGCGGGAGTCTACAATGAGCAGTTCTTC.

This chain joins TRBV2 and TRBJ2-3; 15 positions agree with TRBD2. V lost 1 base and J lost 5; bases outside the gene matches: 7. Per the germline V gene, CDR1 is SNHLY and CDR2 is FYNNEI. The CDR3 consists of 18 residues. CDR3 sequence: CASSEGGLAGGPRDTQYF. The DNA of the CDR3 is TGTGCCAGCAGTGAAGGAGGACTAGCGGGAGGGCCCAGAGATACGCAGTATTTT.

The V call is TRBV10-1, the J call TRBJ1-3; D not certain. This CDR3 region has 17 residues. Trimming took off 0 bases at V and 0 bases at J, with 12 bases between the two ends. Germline loops: CDR1 WNHNN, CDR2 SYGVQD (reference sequence). Here the CDR3 reads CASSESTPGTSGNTIYF. The CDR3 DNA follows: TGCGCCAGCAGTGAGTCCACTCCGGGCACCTCTGGAAACACCATATATTTT.

V is TRBV27 and J is TRBJ1-2; 10 positions agree with TRBD1. With V trimmed by 0 bases and J by 7 bases, 5 bases remained unmatched. CDR3 length: 15 amino acids. The V gene's germline CDR1 is MNHEY and CDR2 SMNVEV (reference sequence). Here the CDR3 DNA reads TGTGCCAGCAGTTTATCGGGGGGACAGGGGCTTGGCTACACCTTC. Amino acid sequence: CASSLSGGQGLGYTF.

The chain uses TRBV28 and TRBJ1-5; 10 bases are a match to TRBD1. The trim removed 4 bases at V and 2 bases at J, leaving 11 bases unmatched. CDR1 MDHEN and CDR2 SYDVKM come from the germline V gene. The CDR3 contains 18 residues. DNA of the CDR3: TGTGCCAGCAGTTCCCGGGGACAGGGGAGAGGAGGCAATCAGCCCCAGCATTTT. Amino acids: CASSSRGQGRGGNQPQHF.

The chain carries TRBV2 and TRBJ2-3; 7 bases map to TRBD2. This CDR3 comprises 14 residues. Looked up from germline, CDR1 is SNHLY and CDR2 is FYNNEI. V lost 4 bases, J lost 3 bases, and 4 bases stayed unmatched. The CDR3 coding sequence is TGTGCCAGCAGTGGCGGGAGAAGTACAGATACGCAGTATTTT. It codes for CASSGGRSTDTQYF. The full variable domain, its missing parts supplied by reference TRBV2 and TRBJ2-3, is EPEVTQTPSHQVTQMGQEVILRCVPISNHLYFYWYRQILGQKVEFLVSFYNNEISEKSEIFDDQFSVERPDGSNFTLKIRSTKLEDSAMYFCASSGGRSTDTQYFGPGTRLTVL.

The chain is built from TRBV20-1 and TRBJ1-1; maybe TRBD1 (6 bases). Trimming stripped 6 bases from V and 7 bases from J, with 9 bases between. Germline loops: CDR1 DFQATT, CDR2 SNEGSKA (reference sequence). The CDR3 length is 10 residues. CDR3 DNA sequence: TGCAGTGCCCTGGACAGTGAAGCTTTCTTT. This encodes CSALDSEAFF.

The V gene is TRBV19, the J gene TRBJ2-7; D might be TRBD1 or TRBD2, each matching 6 bases. Per the germline V gene, CDR1 is LNHDA and CDR2 is SQIVND (reference sequence). This CDR3 is built from 14 residues. Trimming pared 5 bases from V and 6 bases from J, leaving 17 bases between. DNA of the CDR3: TGTGCCAGTAGTCACCCCGGGGGCGCGTCCGAGCAGTACTTC. Amino acid sequence: CASSHPGGASEQYF.

This rearrangement joins TRBV28 to TRBJ1-2, with D unclear. The CDR3 totals 13 residues. CDR1 MDHEN and CDR2 SYDVKM come from the germline V gene. Deletions cut 7 bases from V and 3 bases from J, with 12 bases between. DNA of the CDR3: TGTGCCAGCACCCAAGTTGGGTACTATGGCTACACCTTC. This gives the protein CASTQVGYYGYTF.

The genes are TRBV14 and TRBJ1-6; D gene unclear. This CDR3 region has 14 residues. The V end lost 0 bases, the J end lost 5 bases, and 5 bases lay between the germline ends. CDR1 and CDR2 from the germline V gene are SGHDN and FVKESK. The CDR3 DNA is TGTGCCAGCAGCCAAGAGGCACATAATTCACCCCTCCACTTT. This codes for CASSQEAHNSPLHF.